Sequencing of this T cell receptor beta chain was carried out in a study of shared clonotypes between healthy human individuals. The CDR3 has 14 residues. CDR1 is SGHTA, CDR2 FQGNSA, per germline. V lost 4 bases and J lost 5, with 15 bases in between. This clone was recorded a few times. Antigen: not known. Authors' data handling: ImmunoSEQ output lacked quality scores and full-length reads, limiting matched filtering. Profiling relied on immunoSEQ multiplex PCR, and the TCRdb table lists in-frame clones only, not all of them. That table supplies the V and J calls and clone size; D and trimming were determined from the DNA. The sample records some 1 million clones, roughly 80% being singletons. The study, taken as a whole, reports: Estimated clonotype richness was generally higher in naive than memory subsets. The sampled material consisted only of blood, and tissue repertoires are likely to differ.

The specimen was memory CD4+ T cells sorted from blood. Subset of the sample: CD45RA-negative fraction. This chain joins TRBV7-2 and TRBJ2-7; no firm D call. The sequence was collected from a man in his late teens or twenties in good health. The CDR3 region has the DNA TGTGCCAGCAGCTCGCCGAGGATCAGCCACGAGCAGTACTTC. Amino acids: CASSSPRISHEQYF.